A selection of T cell receptor beta chains follows, all from one sample in a study of T cell responses to AZD1222 COVID-19 vaccine. Measured with immunoSEQ multiplex PCR; TCRdb has only the in-frame clones, and not every one. The table has roughly 91,000 clones, roughly nine tenths seen once. The specimen was peripheral blood, collected on day 0 of AZD1222 vaccination. These receptors all come from an adult in good health. CDR3s include the opening cysteine and the closing phenylalanine or tryptophan. Each record gives: V gene, J gene, CDR3 length, CDR3 protein.

v_gene: TRBV27
j_gene: TRBJ1-2
len: 18
CDR3aa: CASSPKLGVSGVLDGYTF

v_gene: TRBV11-2
j_gene: TRBJ2-1
len: 13
CDR3aa: CASRRAVSHEQFF

v_gene: TRBV6-5
j_gene: TRBJ2-7
len: 14
CDR3aa: CASSYKGGPYEQYF

v_gene: TRBV5-1
j_gene: TRBJ2-4
len: 15
CDR3aa: CAVPGLAVAKNIQYF

v_gene: TRBV5-1
j_gene: TRBJ2-5
len: 14
CDR3aa: CASPPGQGRETQYF

v_gene: TRBV18
j_gene: TRBJ1-3
len: 15
CDR3aa: CASSRGTGFGNTIYF

v_gene: TRBV5-1
j_gene: TRBJ1-6
len: 13
CDR3aa: CASSGDYNSPLHF

v_gene: TRBV19
j_gene: TRBJ2-1
len: 11
CDR3aa: CASSNINEQFF

v_gene: TRBV6-4
j_gene: TRBJ2-1
len: 14
CDR3aa: CASSPVGGGNEQFF

v_gene: TRBV28
j_gene: TRBJ2-3
len: 15
CDR3aa: CASSLGTTRTDTQYF

v_gene: TRBV19
j_gene: TRBJ1-5
len: 16
CDR3aa: CASSIELGALDQPQHF

v_gene: TRBV7-9
j_gene: TRBJ2-4
len: 16
CDR3aa: CASSDLGAAVKNIQYF

v_gene: TRBV4-1
j_gene: TRBJ2-3
len: 17
CDR3aa: CASSQDPGGGRVDTQYF

v_gene: TRBV30
j_gene: TRBJ1-3
len: 14
CDR3aa: CAWSVPGSGNTIYF

v_gene: TRBV10-3
j_gene: TRBJ1-1
len: 15
CDR3aa: CAISESQDLNTEAFF

v_gene: TRBV6-5
j_gene: TRBJ2-7
len: 15
CDR3aa: CASRAGEGLRYEQYF